Reported below is one TCR beta chain. Its specificity is unknown. Other DNA sequences within the sample encode an identical CDR3. Only in-frame clones appear in the TCRdb table, and some are missing; sequencing was by immunoSEQ multiplex PCR. Here the sample spans roughly 200,000 clones, 91% being singletons. This specimen belongs to a study of T cell responses to AZD1222 COVID-19 vaccine. Study-wide results and limits: An increase in Spike-specific TCR breadth and depth was observed after two AZD1222 doses. The CD4 TCRs associated with vaccination extended across spike and predominated at 160-218 and 743-854. A mostly white British donor set with more females was recruited, and clonal diversity was possibly underestimated.

The starting material was peripheral blood, obtained 28 days after the second AZD1222 dose. This TCR was recovered from an adult who received the AZD1222 COVID-19 vaccine.

CDR3 sequence: CASSSTENTEAFF. The CDR3 DNA follows: TGTGCCAGCAGTTCCACAGAGAACACTGAAGCTTTCTTT. V usage is TRBV12-3 or TRBV12-4 and J usage is TRBJ1-1; D remains ambiguous. V lost 4 bases and J 1 base, leaving 7 bases between the germline ends. CDR3 length equals 13 residues.